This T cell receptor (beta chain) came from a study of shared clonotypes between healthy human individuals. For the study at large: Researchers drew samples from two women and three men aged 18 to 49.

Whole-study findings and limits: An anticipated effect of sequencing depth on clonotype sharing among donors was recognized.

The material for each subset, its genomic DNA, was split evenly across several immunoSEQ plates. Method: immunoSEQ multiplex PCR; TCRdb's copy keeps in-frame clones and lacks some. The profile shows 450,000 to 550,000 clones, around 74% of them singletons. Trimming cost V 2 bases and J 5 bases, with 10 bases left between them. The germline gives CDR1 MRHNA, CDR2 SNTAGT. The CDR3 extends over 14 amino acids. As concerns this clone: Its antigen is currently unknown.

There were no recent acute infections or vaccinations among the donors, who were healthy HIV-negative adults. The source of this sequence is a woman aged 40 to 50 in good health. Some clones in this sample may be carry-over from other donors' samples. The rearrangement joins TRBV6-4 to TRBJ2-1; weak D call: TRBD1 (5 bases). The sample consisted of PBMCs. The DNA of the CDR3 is TGTGCCAGCAGTGACAATACAGGAGACAATGAGCAGTTCTTC. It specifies CASSDNTGDNEQFF.